This T cell receptor beta chain was sequenced in a study of blood T cell repertoires in COVID-19. In the study overall: Samples of COVID-19 (acute and convalescent) were obtained from the United States, Italy and Spain. The cDNA or gDNA used as material had been derived from T cells, B-cell-depleted T cells, or PBMCs.

In the authors' workflow: Reference gene primer amplification yielded estimated nucleated cell counts. The method was immunoSEQ multiplex PCR; TCRdb's version includes in-frame clones alone and lacks a portion of them. Clone size and V and J calls were adopted from that table, with D and trimming inferred from the DNA. The sample lists approximately 280,000 clones, roughly 86% occurring once. V was clipped by 0 bases and J by 1 base, with 6 bases between them. The CDR3 spans 14 residues. Germline loops: CDR1 LGHDT, CDR2 YNNKEL (reference sequence). Sequenced: peripheral blood. The chain recombines TRBV3-1 (or the pseudogene TRBV3-2) with TRBJ1-2; D ambiguous. The receptor was derived from a man aged 18-30 years with active or convalescent COVID-19. The DNA of the CDR3 is TGTGCCAGCAGCCAAGATCGAGGTAACTATGGCTACACCTTC. Its protein product is CASSQDRGNYGYTF.